The 4 T cell receptor beta chains below all came from one sample that was sequenced in a study of cytomegalovirus exposure and HLA in healthy donors. PCR employed 60 Vbeta and 13 Jbeta primers. The assay was immunoSEQ multiplex PCR, and TCRdb's table has in-frame clones only and misses some. The sample holds approximately 150,000 clones, over 65% seen once. The sample comprised PBMCs. These receptor sequences come from a man younger than 35 in good health and CMV-seropositive.

The chain couples TRBV28 to TRBJ2-3, with 9 nucleotides matching TRBD2. V was pared by 4 bases and J by 3 bases, with 5 bases of the junction left unmatched. Germline CDR1 is MDHEN and CDR2 is SYDVKM. The CDR3 contains 15 residues. Here the CDR3 reads CASSSPGLATDTQYF. CDR3 in DNA: TGTGCCAGCAGTTCTCCGGGACTAGCAACAGATACGCAGTATTTT.

This clone has just a few counts. The V gene is TRBV2, the J gene TRBJ2-7; 7 nucleotides line up with TRBD1. Germline loops: CDR1 SNHLY, CDR2 FYNNEI. The CDR3 totals 14 residues. The V segment lost 6 bases and the J segment 7 bases; nucleotides outside the gene matches: 12. Written as DNA, the CDR3 is TGTGCCAGCAGCCAAGCATGGACAGGAGGAGAGCAGTACGTC. It specifies CASSQAWTGGEQYV.

This clone was recorded a few times. As DNA, the CDR3 is TGCGCCAGCAGTGAGTCGATAGGGGCGGATACGCAGTATTTT. This gives the protein CASSESIGADTQYF. The chain couples TRBV10-1 to TRBJ2-3; possible D gene TRBD1, 5 bases. CDR1 and CDR2 (germline): WNHNN, SYGVQD (reference sequence). This CDR3 has 14 residues. With 0 bases removed from V and 6 bases from J, the gap between germline ends came to 10 bases.

This clone was observed a single time. The J gene is TRBJ1-5, the V gene TRBV28; D is unresolved. This CDR3 contains 17 residues. Trimming took off 3 bases at V and 0 bases at J, with 15 bases between the two ends. Germline V CDR1 and CDR2: MDHEN, SYDVKM. The DNA for the CDR3 is TGTGCCAGCAGTTTTATGGCGGCAGCGGATAGCAATCAGCCCCAGCATTTT. Translated: CASSFMAAADSNQPQHF. Full variable domain (outside the CDR3, taken from reference TRBV28 and TRBJ1-5): DVKVTQSSRYLVKRTGEKVFLECVQDMDHENMFWYRQDPGLGLRLIYFSYDVKMKEKGDIPEGYSVSREKKERFSLILESASTNQTSMYLCASSFMAAADSNQPQHFGDGTRLSIL.